This T cell receptor (beta chain) was sequenced during a study of long-term antiretroviral therapy in people with HIV. The study's findings and limits: Unavailable data included ART adherence, viral resistance and therapy changes (switches in treatment).

As regards this clone: The antigen remains undetermined.

From germline, CDR1 is MDHEN and CDR2 SYDVKM. Deletions cut 6 bases from V and 4 bases from J, with 8 bases between. The CDR3 consists of 12 residues. Researchers ran immunoSEQ v3.0 at survey level. Clones were sequenced by immunoSEQ multiplex PCR, and TCRdb holds only the in-frame ones, with some missing. The sample shows 20,000 to 25,000 clones, 82% of them seen only once. The source of this sequence is a man aged 45-65 years with HIV. The chain couples TRBV28 to TRBJ2-3; the D is unclear. The source was unsorted PBMCs, collected 0.3 years after starting antiretroviral therapy. Written as DNA, the CDR3 is TGTGCCAGCAGGATTTACCCAGATACGCAGTATTTT. Amino acids: CASRIYPDTQYF.